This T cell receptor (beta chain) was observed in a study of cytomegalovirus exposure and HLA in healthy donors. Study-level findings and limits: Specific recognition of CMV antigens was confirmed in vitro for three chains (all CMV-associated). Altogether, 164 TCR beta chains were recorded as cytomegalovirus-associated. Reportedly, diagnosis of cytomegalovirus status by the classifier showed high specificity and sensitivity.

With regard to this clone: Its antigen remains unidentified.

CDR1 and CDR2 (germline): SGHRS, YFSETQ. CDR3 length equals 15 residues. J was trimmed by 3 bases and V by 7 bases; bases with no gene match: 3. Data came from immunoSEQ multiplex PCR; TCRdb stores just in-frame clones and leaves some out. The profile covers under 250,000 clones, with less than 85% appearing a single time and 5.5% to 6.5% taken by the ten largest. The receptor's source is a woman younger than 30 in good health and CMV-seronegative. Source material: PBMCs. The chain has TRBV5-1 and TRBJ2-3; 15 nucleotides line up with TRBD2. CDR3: CASGLAGGITDTQYF. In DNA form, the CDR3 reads TGCGCCAGCGGACTAGCGGGAGGGATAACAGATACGCAGTATTTT.